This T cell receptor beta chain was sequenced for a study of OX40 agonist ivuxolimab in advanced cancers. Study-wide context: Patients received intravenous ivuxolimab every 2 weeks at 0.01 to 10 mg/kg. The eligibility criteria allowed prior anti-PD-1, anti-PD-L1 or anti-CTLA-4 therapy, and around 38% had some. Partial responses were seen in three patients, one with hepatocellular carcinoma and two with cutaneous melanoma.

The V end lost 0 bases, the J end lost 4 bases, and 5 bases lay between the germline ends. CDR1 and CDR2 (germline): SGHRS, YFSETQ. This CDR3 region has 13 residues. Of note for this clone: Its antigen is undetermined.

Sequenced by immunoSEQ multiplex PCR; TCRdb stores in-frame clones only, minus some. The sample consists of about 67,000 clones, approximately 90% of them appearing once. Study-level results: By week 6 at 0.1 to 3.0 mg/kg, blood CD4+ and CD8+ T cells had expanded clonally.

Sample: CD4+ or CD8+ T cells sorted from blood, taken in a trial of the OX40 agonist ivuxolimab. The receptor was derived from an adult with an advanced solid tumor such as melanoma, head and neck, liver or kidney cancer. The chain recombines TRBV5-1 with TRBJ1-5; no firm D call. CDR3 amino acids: CASSLGLNQPQHF. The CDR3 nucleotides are TGCGCCAGCAGCTTGGGTCTGAATCAGCCCCAGCATTTT.